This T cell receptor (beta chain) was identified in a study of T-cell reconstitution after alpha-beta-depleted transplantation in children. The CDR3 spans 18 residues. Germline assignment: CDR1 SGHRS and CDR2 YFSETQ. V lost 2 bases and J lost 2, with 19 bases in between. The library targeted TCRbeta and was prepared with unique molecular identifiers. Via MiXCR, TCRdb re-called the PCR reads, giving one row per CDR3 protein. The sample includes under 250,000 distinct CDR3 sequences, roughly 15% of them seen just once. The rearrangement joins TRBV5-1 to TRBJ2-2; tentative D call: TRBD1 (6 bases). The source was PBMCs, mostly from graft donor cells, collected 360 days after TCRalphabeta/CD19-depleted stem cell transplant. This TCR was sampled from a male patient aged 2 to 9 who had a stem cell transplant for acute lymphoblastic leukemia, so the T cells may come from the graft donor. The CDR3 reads CASSLKSETGVNTGELFF. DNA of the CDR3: TGCGCCAGCAGCTTAAAATCAGAGACAGGAGTTAACACCGGGGAGCTGTTTTTT.